This TCR beta chain is drawn from a study of blood T cell repertoires in COVID-19. V lost 4 bases and J lost 8; bases outside the gene matches: 3. CDR3 length equals 13 residues. In germline, CDR1 is SGDLS, CDR2 YYNGEE. Profiled with immunoSEQ multiplex PCR; TCRdb holds only in-frame clones, not every one. The profile shows around 310,000 clones, around 89% of them singletons. Everyone who took part was roughly 18 to 90 years old, and they came from about two dozen US areas. Sequencing input: PBMCs or T cells enriched from blood (not recorded which). J is TRBJ1-6 and V is TRBV9; TRBD1 aligns across 7 bases. This sequence originates from a woman aged 40 to 50 who had recovered from COVID-19. As DNA, the CDR3 is TGTGCCAGCAGCACGGGACAGCATTCACCCCTCCACTTT. This translates into CASSTGQHSPLHF. Combining the CDR3 with reference TRBV9 and TRBJ1-6 gives the whole variable domain DSGVTQTPKHLITATGQRVTLRCSPRSGDLSVYWYQQSLDQGLQFLIQYYNGEERAKGNILERFSAQQFPDLHSELNLSSLELGDSALYFCASSTGQHSPLHFGNGTRLTVT.